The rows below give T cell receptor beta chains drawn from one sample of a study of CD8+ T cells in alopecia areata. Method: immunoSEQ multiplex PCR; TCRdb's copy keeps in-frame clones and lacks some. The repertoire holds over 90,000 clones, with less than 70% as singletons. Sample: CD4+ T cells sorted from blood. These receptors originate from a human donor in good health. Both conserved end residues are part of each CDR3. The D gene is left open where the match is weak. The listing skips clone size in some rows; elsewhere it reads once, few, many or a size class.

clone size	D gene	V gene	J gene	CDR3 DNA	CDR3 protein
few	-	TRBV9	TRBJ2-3	TGTGCCAGCAGCGTAGTAGCCAGAACTATGGATACGCAGTATTTT	CASSVVARTMDTQYF
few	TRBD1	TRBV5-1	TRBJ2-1	TGCGCCAGCAGCTTTGGGCAGGGGGCGCGTGATGAGCAGTTCTTC	CASSFGQGARDEQFF
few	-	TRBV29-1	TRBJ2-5	TGCAGCGTTGTACACTCCGGGACGGCCGTTCAAGAGACCCAGTACTTC	CSVVHSGTAVQETQYF
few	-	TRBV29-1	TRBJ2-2	TGCAGCCCCCCGGTCCTGGCAAACACCGGGGAGCTGTTTTTT	CSPPVLANTGELFF
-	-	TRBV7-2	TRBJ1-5	TGTGCCAGCAGCTTAGTAGGGCCGGGAGCCATAAATCAGCCCCAGCATTTT	CASSLVGPGAINQPQHF
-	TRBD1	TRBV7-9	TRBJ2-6	TGTGCCAGCAGCCTGGACAGGGACTCATCTGGGGCCAACGTCCTGACTTTC	CASSLDRDSSGANVLTF
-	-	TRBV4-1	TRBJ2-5	TGCGCCAGCAGCCAAGATTGGGGTGATCGGACCCAGTACTTC	CASSQDWGDRTQYF
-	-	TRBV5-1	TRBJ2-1	TGCGCCAGCAGCTTGGGGGAGTTAGCGGCCTCCGGTGAGCAGTTCTTC	CASSLGELAASGEQFF
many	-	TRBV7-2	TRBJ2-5	TGTGCCAGCAGCTTAGCCCCGGGGGCACGGGAGACCCAGTACTTC	CASSLAPGARETQYF
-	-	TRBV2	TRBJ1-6	TGTGCCAGCAGTGCCGAGAGGGGCCCCTATAATTCACCCCTCCACTTT	CASSAERGPYNSPLHF
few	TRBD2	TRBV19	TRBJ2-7	TGTGCCAGTAGGCCTGAGGCGGGGGACTCCTACGAGCAGTACTTC	CASRPEAGDSYEQYF
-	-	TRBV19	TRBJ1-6	TGTGCCAGTAGTATACCCAGGAGCTATAATTCACCCCTCCACTTT	CASSIPRSYNSPLHF
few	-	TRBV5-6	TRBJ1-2	TGTGCCAGCAGCTTGGCGGGCAGGGCTAACTATGGCTACACCTTC	CASSLAGRANYGYTF
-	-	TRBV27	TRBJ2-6	TGTGCCAGCAGTTTATCGTATGGGACAGGGGCCAACGTCCTGACTTTC	CASSLSYGTGANVLTF
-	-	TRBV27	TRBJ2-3	TGTGCCAGCGGCCAGCAAGGCACAGATACGCAGTATTTT	CASGQQGTDTQYF
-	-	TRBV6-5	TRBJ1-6	TGTGCCAGCAGTGGGGAACTGGGGGAGAGCCTCCACTTT	CASSGELGESLHF
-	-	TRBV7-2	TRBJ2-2	TGTGCCAGCAGCTTCGAGGCAGTAAACACCGGGGAGCTGTTTTTT	CASSFEAVNTGELFF
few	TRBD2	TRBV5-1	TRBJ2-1	TGCGCCAGCAGCTTGGCCCTTACTAGCGGGGGGGCCTTTGAGCAGTTCTTC	CASSLALTSGGAFEQFF
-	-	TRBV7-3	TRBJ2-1	TGTGCCAGCAGCTTACAACAGGGCTACAATGAGCAGTTCTTC	CASSLQQGYNEQFF
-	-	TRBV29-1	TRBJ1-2	TGCAGCGTTGAAGAGGTCGGGCACGGCTACACCTTC	CSVEEVGHGYTF
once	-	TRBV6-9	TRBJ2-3	TGTGCCAGCATTTACTGGGGTCCTAGCACAGATACGCAGTATTTT	CASIYWGPSTDTQYF
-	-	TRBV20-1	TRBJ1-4	TGCAGTGCTATATTCTCCCATGTGCTGTTTTTT	CSAIFSHVLFF
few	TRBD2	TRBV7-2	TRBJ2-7	TGTGCCAGCAGCGAACTAGCGGGGCTTACCTACGAGCAGTACTTC	CASSELAGLTYEQYF
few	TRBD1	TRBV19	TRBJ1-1	TGTGCCAGTAGTGACAGGGGGTTCATGAACACTGAAGCTTTCTTT	CASSDRGFMNTEAFF
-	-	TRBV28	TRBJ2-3	TGTGCCAGCAGTTTAACGCGGAGAGGGAGGCCTGGCACAGATACGCAGTATTTT	CASSLTRRGRPGTDTQYF
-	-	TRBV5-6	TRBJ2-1	TGTGCCAGCAGCTTGGGTGGTCAGTCAGTCAATGAGCAGTTCTTC	CASSLGGQSVNEQFF
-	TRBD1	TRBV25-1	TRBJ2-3	TGTGCCAGCAGTGATCCCCGGACAGGGGAAGGGACAGATACGCAGTATTTT	CASSDPRTGEGTDTQYF
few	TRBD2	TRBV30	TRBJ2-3	TGTGCCTGCGGGACTAGCGGGGGAGATACGCAGTATTTT	CACGTSGGDTQYF
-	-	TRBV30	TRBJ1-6	TGTGCCTGGAGTGTACAGCAGGGTTCGTCACCCCTCCACTTT	CAWSVQQGSSPLHF
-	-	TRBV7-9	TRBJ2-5	TGTGCCAGCAGCTCATCGGACCAGGGTGACGGGAAGACCCAGTACTTC	CASSSSDQGDGKTQYF
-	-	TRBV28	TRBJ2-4	TGTGCCAGCAGGCAACTTCGGCGGGCCCCGATAGCCAAAAACATTCAGTACTTC	CASRQLRRAPIAKNIQYF
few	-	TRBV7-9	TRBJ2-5	TGTGCCAGCAGCTTTGATGACAGCCGCCAAGAGACCCAGTACTTC	CASSFDDSRQETQYF
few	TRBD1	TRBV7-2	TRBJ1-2	TGTGCCAGCAGCACGGGACAGGGCTATGGCTACACCTTC	CASSTGQGYGYTF
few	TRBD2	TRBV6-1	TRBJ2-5	TGTGCCAGCAGTCGGACTAGCGGGGGACGGGAGACCCAGTACTTC	CASSRTSGGRETQYF
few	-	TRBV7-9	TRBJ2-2	TGTGCCAGCAGCTGGACGCCCGCGAACACCGGGGAGCTGTTTTTT	CASSWTPANTGELFF
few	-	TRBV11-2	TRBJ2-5	TGTGCCAGCGTTGGGCCAGCGGAGACCCAGTACTTC	CASVGPAETQYF
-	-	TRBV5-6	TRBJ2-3	TGTGCCAGCACCGTGGGGGCCGAGACAGATACGCAGTATTTT	CASTVGAETDTQYF
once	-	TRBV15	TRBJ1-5	TGTGCCACCAGCAGAGAGGGCAGATATAGCAATCAGCCCCAGCATTTT	CATSREGRYSNQPQHF
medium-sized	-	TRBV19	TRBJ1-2	TGTGCCAGTACCGACCCGGACCATATCTATGGCTACACCTTC	CASTDPDHIYGYTF
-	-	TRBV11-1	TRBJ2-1	TGTGCCAGCAGCTTAGGGTGGTTGGAAGGCAATGAGCAGTTCTTC	CASSLGWLEGNEQFF
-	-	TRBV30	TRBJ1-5	TGTGCCTGGAGTGTAGGGCGGAGCAATCAGCCCCAGCATTTT	CAWSVGRSNQPQHF
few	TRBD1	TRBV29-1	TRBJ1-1	TGCAGCGTGGCAGGGGGCTTAGTCCCTGAAGCTTTCTTT	CSVAGGLVPEAFF
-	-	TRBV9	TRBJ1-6	TGTGCCAGCAGCGTAGCGGGCTATTCACCCCTCCACTTT	CASSVAGYSPLHF
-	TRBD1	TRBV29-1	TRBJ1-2	TGCAGCGTTGACTTGGCGGGACAGCCTAACTATGGCTACACCTTC	CSVDLAGQPNYGYTF
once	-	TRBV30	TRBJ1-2	TGTGCCTCATATGAGGGGAACTATGGCTACACCTTC	CASYEGNYGYTF
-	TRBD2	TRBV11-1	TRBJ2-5	TGTGCCAGCAGCGCATCGGGACTAGTGGAGACCCAGTACTTC	CASSASGLVETQYF
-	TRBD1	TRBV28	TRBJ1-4	TGTGCCAGCAGGAATACCGGGACAGGCCATGAAAAACTGTTTTTT	CASRNTGTGHEKLFF
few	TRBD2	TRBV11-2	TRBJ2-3	TGTGCCAGCAGCTTAGATACGGGGGGAAGCACAGATACGCAGTATTTT	CASSLDTGGSTDTQYF
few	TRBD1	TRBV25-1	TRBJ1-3	TGTGCCAGCAGCCGAGGGGGCCCCGACTCTGGAAACACCATATATTTT	CASSRGGPDSGNTIYF
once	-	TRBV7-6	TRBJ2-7	TGTGCCAGCAGCCCGCGGACCTCCTACGAGCAGTACTTC	CASSPRTSYEQYF
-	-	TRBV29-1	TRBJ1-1	TGCAGCGTTTCCCTCGGTCCCGGGGGGGAAGCTTTCTTT	CSVSLGPGGEAFF
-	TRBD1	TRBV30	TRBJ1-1	TGTGCCGGGACAGGGAGGAACACTGAAGCTTTCTTT	CAGTGRNTEAFF
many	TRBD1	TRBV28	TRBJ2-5	TGTGCCAGCAGCCGCGGACAGGGGAGGGAGACCCAGTACTTC	CASSRGQGRETQYF
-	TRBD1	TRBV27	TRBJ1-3	TGTGCCAGCCGGGGACAGGGGACAAACACCATATATTTT	CASRGQGTNTIYF
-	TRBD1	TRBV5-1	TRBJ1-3	TGCGCCAGCAGCCAAGGGGGCCACTCTGGAAACACCATATATTTT	CASSQGGHSGNTIYF
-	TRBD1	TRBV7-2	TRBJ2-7	TGTGCCAGCAACCGGGACAGGGGCTACGAGCAGTACTTC	CASNRDRGYEQYF
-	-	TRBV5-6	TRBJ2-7	TGTGCCAGCAGCTTGGTGTTCGGCTACGAGCAGTACTTC	CASSLVFGYEQYF
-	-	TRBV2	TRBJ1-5	TGTGCCAGCAGTGGCGGGGTAGGGCAGCCCCAGCATTTT	CASSGGVGQPQHF
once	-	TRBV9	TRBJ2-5	TGTGCCAGCAGCGTAGCCAGGGAGGAGGGAGAGACCCAGTACTTC	CASSVAREEGETQYF